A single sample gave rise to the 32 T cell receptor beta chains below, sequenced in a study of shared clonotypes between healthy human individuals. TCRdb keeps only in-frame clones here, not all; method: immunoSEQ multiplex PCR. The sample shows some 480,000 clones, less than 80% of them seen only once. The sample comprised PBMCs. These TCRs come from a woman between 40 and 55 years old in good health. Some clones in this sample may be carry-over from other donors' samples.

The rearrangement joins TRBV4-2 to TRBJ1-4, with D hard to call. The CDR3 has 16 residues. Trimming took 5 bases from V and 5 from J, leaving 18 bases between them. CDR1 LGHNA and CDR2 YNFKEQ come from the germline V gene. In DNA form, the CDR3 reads TGTGCCAGCAGCTTGCAAGGGTGGGGAACAAATGAAAAACTGTTTTTT. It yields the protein CASSLQGWGTNEKLFF.

CDR3 in amino acids: CAWRVGPRGGTQYF. The CDR3 bases are TGTGCCTGGAGGGTGGGTCCCAGGGGGGGTACGCAGTATTTT. The chain couples TRBV30 to TRBJ2-3; D could derive from TRBD1 or TRBD2 (7 bases each). V dropped 3 bases and J dropped 8 bases, with 18 bases sitting between them. The CDR3 covers 14 residues. Germline V gives CDR1 GTSNPN, CDR2 SVGIG (reference sequence).

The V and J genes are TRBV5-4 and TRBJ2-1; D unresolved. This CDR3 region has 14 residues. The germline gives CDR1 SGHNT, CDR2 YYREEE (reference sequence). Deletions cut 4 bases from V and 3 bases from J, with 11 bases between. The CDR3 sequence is CASSPRNYYNEQFF. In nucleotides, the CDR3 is TGTGCCAGCAGCCCCCGGAACTACTACAATGAGCAGTTCTTC.

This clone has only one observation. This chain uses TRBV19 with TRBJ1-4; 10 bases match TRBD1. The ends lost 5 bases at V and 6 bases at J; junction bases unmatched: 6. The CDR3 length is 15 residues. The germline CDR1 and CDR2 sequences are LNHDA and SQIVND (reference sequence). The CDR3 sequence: CASSPPGQGYEKLFF. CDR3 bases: TGTGCCAGTAGTCCACCGGGACAGGGGTATGAAAAACTGTTTTTT.

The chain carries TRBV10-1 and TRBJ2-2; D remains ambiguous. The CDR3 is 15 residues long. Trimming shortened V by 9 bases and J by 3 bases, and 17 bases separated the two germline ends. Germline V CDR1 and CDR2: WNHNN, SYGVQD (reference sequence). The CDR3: CARVYGPMDTGELFF. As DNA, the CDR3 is TGCGCCAGGGTGTACGGACCTATGGACACCGGGGAGCTGTTTTTT.

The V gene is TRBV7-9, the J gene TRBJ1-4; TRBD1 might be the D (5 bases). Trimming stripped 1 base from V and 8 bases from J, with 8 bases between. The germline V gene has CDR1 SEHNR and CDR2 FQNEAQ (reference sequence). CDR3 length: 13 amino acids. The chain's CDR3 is CASSLVGQEKLFF. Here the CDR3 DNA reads TGTGCCAGCAGCTTAGTCGGACAAGAAAAACTGTTTTTT.

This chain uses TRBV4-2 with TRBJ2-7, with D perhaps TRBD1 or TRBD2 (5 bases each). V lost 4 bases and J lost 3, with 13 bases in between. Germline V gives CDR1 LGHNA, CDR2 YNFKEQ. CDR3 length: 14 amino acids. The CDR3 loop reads CASSPGTGSYEQYF. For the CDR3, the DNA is TGTGCCAGCAGCCCCGGGACGGGAAGCTACGAGCAGTACTTC.

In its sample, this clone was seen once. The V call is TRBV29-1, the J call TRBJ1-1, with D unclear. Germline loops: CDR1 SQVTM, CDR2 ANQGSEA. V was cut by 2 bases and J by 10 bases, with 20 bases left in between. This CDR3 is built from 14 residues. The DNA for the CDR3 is TGCAGCGTTGAAATCCCTGAAAAGACCTCGGGAGCTTTCTTT. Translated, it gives CSVEIPEKTSGAFF. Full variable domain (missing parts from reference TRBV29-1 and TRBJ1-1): SAVISQKPSRDICQRGTSLTIQCQVDSQVTMMFWYRQQPGQSLTLIATANQGSEATYESGFVIDKFPISRPNLTFSTLTVSNMSPEDSSIYLCSVEIPEKTSGAFFGQGTRLTVV.

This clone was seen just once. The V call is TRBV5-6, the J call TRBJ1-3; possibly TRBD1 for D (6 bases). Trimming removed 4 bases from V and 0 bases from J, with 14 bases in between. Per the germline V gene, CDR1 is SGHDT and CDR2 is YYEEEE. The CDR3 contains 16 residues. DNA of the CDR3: TGTGCCAGCAGCCCTTTGGACAGCGACTCTGGAAACACCATATATTTT. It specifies CASSPLDSDSGNTIYF. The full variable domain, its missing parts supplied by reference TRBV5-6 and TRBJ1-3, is DAGVTQSPTHLIKTRGQQVTLRCSPKSGHDTVSWYQQALGQGPQFIFQYYEEEERQRGNFPDRFSGHQFPNYSSELNVNALLLGDSALYLCASSPLDSDSGNTIYFGEGSWLTVV.

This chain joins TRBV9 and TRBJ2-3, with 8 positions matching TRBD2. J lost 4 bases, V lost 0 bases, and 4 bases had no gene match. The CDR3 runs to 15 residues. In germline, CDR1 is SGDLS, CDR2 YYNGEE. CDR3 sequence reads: CASSVGASGSDTQYF. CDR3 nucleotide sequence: TGTGCCAGCAGCGTAGGGGCTAGCGGGTCAGATACGCAGTATTTT.

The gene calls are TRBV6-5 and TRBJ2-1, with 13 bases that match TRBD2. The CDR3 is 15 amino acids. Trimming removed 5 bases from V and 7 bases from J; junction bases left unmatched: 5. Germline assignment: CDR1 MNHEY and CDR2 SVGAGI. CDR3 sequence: CASSTGLAGTNEQFF. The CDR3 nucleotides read TGTGCCAGCAGTACGGGACTAGCGGGGACGAATGAGCAGTTCTTC.

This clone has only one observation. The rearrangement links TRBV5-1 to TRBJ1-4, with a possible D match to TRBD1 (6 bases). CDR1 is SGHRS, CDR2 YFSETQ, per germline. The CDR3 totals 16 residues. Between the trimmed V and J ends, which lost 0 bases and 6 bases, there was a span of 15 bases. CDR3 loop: CASSLAGGSYDEKLFF. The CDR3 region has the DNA TGCGCCAGCAGCTTGGCCGGGGGCTCCTACGATGAAAAACTGTTTTTT. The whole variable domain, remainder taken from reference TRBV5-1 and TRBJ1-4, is KAGVTQTPRYLIKTRGQQVTLSCSPISGHRSVSWYQQTPGQGLQFLFEYFSETQRNKGNFPGRFSGRQFSNSRSEMNVSTLELGDSALYLCASSLAGGSYDEKLFFGSGTQLSVL.

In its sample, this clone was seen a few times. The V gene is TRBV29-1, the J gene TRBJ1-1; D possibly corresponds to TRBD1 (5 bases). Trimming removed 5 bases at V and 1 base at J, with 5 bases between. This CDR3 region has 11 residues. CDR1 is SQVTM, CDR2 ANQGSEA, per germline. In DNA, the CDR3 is TGCAGCGTTAGGGGGAACACTGAAGCTTTCTTT. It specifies CSVRGNTEAFF.

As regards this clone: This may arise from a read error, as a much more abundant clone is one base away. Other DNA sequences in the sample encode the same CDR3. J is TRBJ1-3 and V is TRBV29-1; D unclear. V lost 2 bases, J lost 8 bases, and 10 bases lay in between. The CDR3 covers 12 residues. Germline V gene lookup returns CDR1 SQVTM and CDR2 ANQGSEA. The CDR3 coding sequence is TGCAGCGTTGAATCCGGCGTTGACACCATATATTTT. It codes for CSVESGVDTIYF.

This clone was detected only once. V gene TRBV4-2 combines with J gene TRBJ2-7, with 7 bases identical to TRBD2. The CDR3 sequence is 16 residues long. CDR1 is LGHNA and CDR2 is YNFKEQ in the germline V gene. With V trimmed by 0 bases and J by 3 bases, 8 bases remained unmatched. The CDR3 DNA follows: TGTGCCAGCAGCCAAGAGGCGGGAGCGGGAAGCTACGAGCAGTACTTC. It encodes CASSQEAGAGSYEQYF.

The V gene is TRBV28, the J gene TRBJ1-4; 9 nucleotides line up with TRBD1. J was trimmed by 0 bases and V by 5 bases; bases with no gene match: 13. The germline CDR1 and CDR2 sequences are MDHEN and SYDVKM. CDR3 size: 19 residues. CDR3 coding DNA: TGTGCCAGCAGTCCTCCGGGACAGGGTTTCCTTGCAACTAATGAAAAACTGTTTTTT. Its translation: CASSPPGQGFLATNEKLFF.

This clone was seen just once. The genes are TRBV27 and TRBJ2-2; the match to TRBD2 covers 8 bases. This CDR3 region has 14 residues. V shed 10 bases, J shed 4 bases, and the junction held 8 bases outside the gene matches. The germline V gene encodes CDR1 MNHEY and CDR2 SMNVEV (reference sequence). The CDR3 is CATRGAGGTGELFF. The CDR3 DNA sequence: TGTGCCACCCGAGGGGCGGGAGGCACCGGGGAGCTGTTTTTT.

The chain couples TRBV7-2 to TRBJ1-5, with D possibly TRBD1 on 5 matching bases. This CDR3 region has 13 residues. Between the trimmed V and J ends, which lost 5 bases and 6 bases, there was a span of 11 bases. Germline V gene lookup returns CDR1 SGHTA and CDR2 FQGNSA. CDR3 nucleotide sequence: TGTGCCAGCAGCCGGGGGGGGGTTCAGCCCCAGCATTTT. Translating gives CASSRGGVQPQHF.

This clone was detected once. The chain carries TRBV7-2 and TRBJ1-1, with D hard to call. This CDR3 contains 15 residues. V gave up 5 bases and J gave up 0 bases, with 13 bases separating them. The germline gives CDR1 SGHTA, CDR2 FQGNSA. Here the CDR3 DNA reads TGTGCCAGCAGCGAGCGGACGGGAATGAACACTGAAGCTTTCTTT. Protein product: CASSERTGMNTEAFF.

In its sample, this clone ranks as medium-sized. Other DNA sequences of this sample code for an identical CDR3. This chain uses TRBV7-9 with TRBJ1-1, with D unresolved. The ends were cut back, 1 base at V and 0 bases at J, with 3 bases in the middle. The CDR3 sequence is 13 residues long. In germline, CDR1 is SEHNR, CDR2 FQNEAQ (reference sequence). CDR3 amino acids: CASSLDMNTEAFF. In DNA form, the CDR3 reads TGTGCCAGCAGCTTAGACATGAACACTGAAGCTTTCTTT.

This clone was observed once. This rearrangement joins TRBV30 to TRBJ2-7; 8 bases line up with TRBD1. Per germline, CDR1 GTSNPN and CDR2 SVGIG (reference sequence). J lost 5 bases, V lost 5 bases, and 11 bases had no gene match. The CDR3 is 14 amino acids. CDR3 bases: TGTGCCTGGCAAGCCGGGACAGGACGCCACGAGCAGTACTTC. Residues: CAWQAGTGRHEQYF.

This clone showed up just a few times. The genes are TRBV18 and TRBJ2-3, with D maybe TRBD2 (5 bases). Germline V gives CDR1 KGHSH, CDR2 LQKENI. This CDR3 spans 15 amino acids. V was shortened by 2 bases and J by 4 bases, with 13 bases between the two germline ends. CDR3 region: CASSPGLGDADTQYF. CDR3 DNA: TGTGCCAGCTCACCAGGCCTCGGGGATGCAGATACGCAGTATTTT.

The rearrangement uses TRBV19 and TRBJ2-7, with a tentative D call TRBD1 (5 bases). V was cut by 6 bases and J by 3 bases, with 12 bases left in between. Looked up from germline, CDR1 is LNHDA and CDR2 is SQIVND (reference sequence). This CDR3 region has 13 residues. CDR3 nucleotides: TGTGCCAGTAGCACCAGGGCCTACTACGAGCAGTACTTC. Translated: CASSTRAYYEQYF.

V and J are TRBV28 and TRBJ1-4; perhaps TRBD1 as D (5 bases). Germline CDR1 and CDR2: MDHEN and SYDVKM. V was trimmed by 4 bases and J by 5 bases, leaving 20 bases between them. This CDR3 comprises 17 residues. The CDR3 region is CASSSPRGLGLNEKLFF. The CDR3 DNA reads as TGTGCCAGCAGTTCCCCACGGGGGTTAGGGCTCAATGAAAAACTGTTTTTT.

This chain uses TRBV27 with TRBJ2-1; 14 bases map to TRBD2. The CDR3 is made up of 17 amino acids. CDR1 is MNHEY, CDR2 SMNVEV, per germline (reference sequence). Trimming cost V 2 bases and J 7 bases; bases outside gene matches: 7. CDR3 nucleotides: TGTGCCAGCAGTTTAGGGACTAGCGGGAGCCCGCGGAATGAGCAGTTCTTC. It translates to CASSLGTSGSPRNEQFF.

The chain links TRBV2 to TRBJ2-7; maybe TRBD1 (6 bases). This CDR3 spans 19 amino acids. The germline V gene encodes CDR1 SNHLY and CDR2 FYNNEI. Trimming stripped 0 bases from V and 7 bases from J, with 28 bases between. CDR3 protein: CASSEALEVQGTDVREQYF. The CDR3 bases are TGTGCCAGCAGTGAAGCGCTTGAGGTACAGGGAACCGACGTGAGGGAGCAGTACTTC.

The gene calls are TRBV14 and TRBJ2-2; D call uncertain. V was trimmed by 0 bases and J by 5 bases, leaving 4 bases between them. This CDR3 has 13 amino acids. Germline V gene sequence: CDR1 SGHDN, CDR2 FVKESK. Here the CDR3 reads CASSQEATGELFF. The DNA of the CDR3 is TGTGCCAGCAGCCAAGAGGCAACCGGGGAGCTGTTTTTT.

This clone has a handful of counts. The CDR3 loop is CAISPSGTQETQYF. CDR3 coding DNA: TGTGCCATCAGTCCTAGCGGAACCCAAGAGACCCAGTACTTC. The chain links TRBV10-3 to TRBJ2-5; 7 nucleotides line up with TRBD2. CDR1 is ENHRY and CDR2 is SYGVKD in the germline V gene. The ends lost 5 bases at V and 1 base at J; junction bases unmatched: 4. CDR3 length equals 14 residues.

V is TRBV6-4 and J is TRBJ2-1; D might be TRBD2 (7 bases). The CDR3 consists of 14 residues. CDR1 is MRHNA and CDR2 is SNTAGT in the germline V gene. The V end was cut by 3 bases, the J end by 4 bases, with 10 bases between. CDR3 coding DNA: TGTGCCAGCAGTGAGGGGGGGCAATACAATGAGCAGTTCTTC. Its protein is CASSEGGQYNEQFF.

The CDR3 reads CASRGLASGLYEQYF. The DNA for the CDR3 is TGTGCCAGCAGGGGGTTGGCTAGCGGATTATACGAGCAGTACTTC. The rearrangement joins TRBV6-6 to TRBJ2-7; 7 bases fit TRBD2. Trimming took 6 bases from V and 4 from J; bases not matched to a gene: 12. Looked up from germline, CDR1 is MNHNY and CDR2 is SVGAGI (reference sequence). The CDR3 consists of 15 residues.

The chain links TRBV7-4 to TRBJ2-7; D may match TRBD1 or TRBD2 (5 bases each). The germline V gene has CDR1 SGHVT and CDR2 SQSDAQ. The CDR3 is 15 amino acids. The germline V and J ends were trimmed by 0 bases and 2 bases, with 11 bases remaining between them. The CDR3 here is CASSLAGQGAYEQYF. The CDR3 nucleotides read TGTGCCAGCAGCTTAGCAGGTCAGGGAGCCTACGAGCAGTACTTC.

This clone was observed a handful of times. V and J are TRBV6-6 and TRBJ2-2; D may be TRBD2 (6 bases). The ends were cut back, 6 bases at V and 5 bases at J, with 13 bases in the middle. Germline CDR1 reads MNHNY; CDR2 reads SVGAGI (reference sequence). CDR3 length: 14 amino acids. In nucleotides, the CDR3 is TGTGCCAGCAGCCGGGATGGGGGGACCGGGGAGCTGTTTTTT. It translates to CASSRDGGTGELFF.